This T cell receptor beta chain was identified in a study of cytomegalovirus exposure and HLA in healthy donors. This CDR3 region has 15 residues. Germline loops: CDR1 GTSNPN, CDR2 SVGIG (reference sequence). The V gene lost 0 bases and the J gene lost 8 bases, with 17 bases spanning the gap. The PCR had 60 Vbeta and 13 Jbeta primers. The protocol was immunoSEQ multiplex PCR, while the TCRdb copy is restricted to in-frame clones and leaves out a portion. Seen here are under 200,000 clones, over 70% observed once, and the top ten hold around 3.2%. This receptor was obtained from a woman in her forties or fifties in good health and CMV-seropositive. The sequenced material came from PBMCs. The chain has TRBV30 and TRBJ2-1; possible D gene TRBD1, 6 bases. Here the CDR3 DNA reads TGTGCCTGGAGTGTAGGGCAGGGGTTCCGGGATGAGCAGTTCTTC. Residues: CAWSVGQGFRDEQFF.